The sequence of this T cell receptor (beta chain) was determined in a study of shared T cell receptors in the human thymus. This clone was observed once. Other DNA sequences of this sample code for an identical CDR3. V trimming: 5 bases; J trimming: 2 bases; junction bases outside the gene matches: 6. In germline, CDR1 is SGHVS, CDR2 FNYEAQ. This CDR3 is 14 amino acids long. Produced via immunoSEQ multiplex PCR; TCRdb's table is partial and in-frame only. This table has 650,000 to 950,000 clones, 80% to 90% appearing once. The same specimen was also included in a second study, on human thymus T cells. That paper states: During corrective heart surgery, resections were taken, and the thymus tissue came from them. A high degree of thymic repertoire overlap among unrelated individuals was reported in related research.

The receptor was derived from a girl less than two years old with a congenital heart defect. The sequencing sample was made of thymocytes. The chain recombines TRBV7-6 with TRBJ2-7, with 7 bases that match TRBD1. The CDR3 loop reads CASSAGQGAYEQYF. The CDR3 coding sequence is TGTGCCAGCAGCGCCGGGCAGGGGGCCTACGAGCAGTACTTC. Combining the CDR3 with reference TRBV7-6 and TRBJ2-7 gives the whole variable domain GAGVSQSPRYKVTKRGQDVALRCDPISGHVSLYWYRQALGQGPEFLTYFNYEAQQDKSGLPNDRFSAERPEGSISTLTIQRTEQRDSAMYRCASSAGQGAYEQYFGPGTRLTVT.